The 30 T cell receptor beta chains below come from one sample, sequenced in a study of blood T cell repertoires in COVID-19. Measured with immunoSEQ multiplex PCR; TCRdb has only the in-frame clones, and not every one. Of 100,000 or so clones in the sample, approximately 88% were seen once. The material sequenced was peripheral blood. Every receptor here comes from a man in his fifties or sixties with acute or convalescent COVID-19.

The J gene is TRBJ2-7, the V gene TRBV7-9, with 13 positions matching TRBD2. Germline CDR1 and CDR2: SEHNR and FQNEAQ (reference sequence). V was pared by 6 bases and J by 6 bases, with 8 bases of the junction left unmatched. The CDR3 extends over 15 amino acids. The CDR3 loop reads CASSTGLAGAREQYF. CDR3 sequence (DNA): TGTGCCAGCAGTACCGGACTAGCGGGAGCGCGCGAGCAGTACTTC.

The chain couples TRBV6-4 to TRBJ2-2, with a tentative D call TRBD1 (6 bases). Germline CDR1 reads MRHNA; CDR2 reads SNTAGT. CDR3 length equals 17 residues. V was clipped by 3 bases and J by 3 bases, with 17 bases between them. This CDR3 reads CASSEGGARGYTGELFF. In nucleotides, the CDR3 is TGTGCCAGCAGTGAAGGAGGAGCTAGGGGGTACACCGGGGAGCTGTTTTTT.

A single count supports this clone. The chain is built from TRBV11-3 and TRBJ2-2; a weak D match, TRBD1 (7 bases). In germline, CDR1 is SGHNT, CDR2 YENEEA. The CDR3 contains 17 residues. V lost 5 bases, J lost 2 bases, and 18 bases lay in between. In DNA, the CDR3 is TGTGCCAGCAGCCCCCTGCGGGGACAGCCTAACACCGGGGAGCTGTTTTTT. It yields the protein CASSPLRGQPNTGELFF. Drawing the rest from reference TRBV11-3 and TRBJ2-2, the complete variable domain is EAGVVQSPRYKIIEKKQPVAFWCNPISGHNTLYWYLQNLGQGPELLIRYENEEAVDDSQLPKDRFSAERLKGVDSTLKIQPAELGDSAVYLCASSPLRGQPNTGELFFGEGSRLTVL.

This clone has more than one count but fewer than ten. The chain uses TRBV7-9 and TRBJ2-2; D is undetermined. CDR3 size: 13 residues. Trimming shortened V by 2 bases and J by 6 bases, and 7 bases separated the two germline ends. In germline, CDR1 is SEHNR, CDR2 FQNEAQ (reference sequence). CDR3 sequence: CASSLQNPGELFF. The CDR3 DNA follows: TGTGCCAGCAGCTTACAGAATCCCGGGGAGCTGTTTTTT.

The V call is TRBV7-9, the J call TRBJ2-5; D uncertain. V was shortened by 1 base and J by 4 bases, with 7 bases between the two germline ends. Germline V gene sequence: CDR1 SEHNR, CDR2 FQNEAQ (reference sequence). This CDR3 comprises 13 residues. The CDR3 here is CASSLDNLETQYF. The CDR3 nucleotides are TGTGCCAGCAGCTTAGATAACTTAGAGACCCAGTACTTC.

V gene TRBV5-1 combines with J gene TRBJ1-1; D remains ambiguous. Trimming took 1 base from V and 1 from J, leaving 5 bases between them. Germline CDR1 and CDR2: SGHRS and YFSETQ. The CDR3 is made up of 13 amino acids. The CDR3, as DNA: TGCGCCAGCAGCTTGTACACGAACACTGAAGCTTTCTTT. Translating gives CASSLYTNTEAFF.

The chain has TRBV2 and TRBJ2-7; no definite D call. The CDR3 length is 14 residues. The V end was cut by 0 bases, the J end by 0 bases, with 6 bases between. Germline assignment: CDR1 SNHLY and CDR2 FYNNEI. DNA for the CDR3: TGTGCCAGCAGTGAAGCCCAAAACTCCTACGAGCAGTACTTC. Protein product: CASSEAQNSYEQYF.

Here the CDR3 reads CAWSVQVGSTEAFF. The CDR3 DNA follows: TGTGCCTGGAGTGTACAGGTAGGCAGCACTGAAGCTTTCTTT. The rearrangement links TRBV30 to TRBJ1-1; perhaps TRBD1 as D (5 bases). Trimming stripped 0 bases from V and 4 bases from J, with 12 bases between. Germline CDR1 and CDR2: GTSNPN and SVGIG (reference sequence). The CDR3 spans 14 residues.

This rearrangement joins TRBV13 to TRBJ1-6; D is uncertain. Germline V lookup: CDR1 PRHDT, CDR2 FYEKMQ (reference sequence). V was shortened by 0 bases and J by 10 bases, with 16 bases between the two germline ends. CDR3 length equals 16 residues. CDR3 DNA sequence: TGTGCCAGCAGCTTAGGGTCCGGGTGGACTAGCTCACCCCTCCACTTT. Its protein product is CASSLGSGWTSSPLHF.

This clone was seen just once. The chain couples TRBV9 to TRBJ1-3; D is uncertain. There are 15 residues in the CDR3. V gave up 4 bases and J gave up 4 bases, with 15 bases separating them. The germline V gene encodes CDR1 SGDLS and CDR2 YYNGEE. The CDR3 spells CASSPHTMAGNTIYF. The CDR3 bases are TGTGCCAGCAGCCCACATACAATGGCAGGAAACACCATATATTTT.

The chain recombines TRBV19 with TRBJ2-3, with 11 bases that match TRBD2. J was trimmed by 6 bases and V by 6 bases; bases with no gene match: 14. CDR3 length: 17 residues. Per the germline V gene, CDR1 is LNHDA and CDR2 is SQIVND (reference sequence). CDR3 sequence (DNA): TGTGCCAGTAGCGCCGCGGGACTAGCGGATGCACGGGATACGCAGTATTTT. It yields the protein CASSAAGLADARDTQYF.

The J gene is TRBJ2-1, the V gene TRBV18; 10 bases match TRBD1. This CDR3 comprises 17 residues. J was trimmed by 4 bases and V by 0 bases; bases with no gene match: 6. Germline V gene data show CDR1 as KGHSH and CDR2 as LQKENI. CDR3 region: CASSPPVTGGLYNEQFF. The DNA for the CDR3 is TGTGCCAGCTCACCACCGGTGACAGGGGGCTTGTACAATGAGCAGTTCTTC.

The chain combines TRBV21-1 with TRBJ1-1. TRBV21-1 has pseudogene status. This CDR3 is 15 amino acids long. The CDR3 region is CASSKEAGLNTEAFF. The DNA for the CDR3 is TGTGCCAGCAGCAAAGAAGCGGGGCTTAACACTGAAGCTTTCTTT.

The chain employs TRBV5-1 and TRBJ1-5; TRBD1 might be the D (5 bases). Germline loops: CDR1 SGHRS, CDR2 YFSETQ. The CDR3 sequence is 14 residues long. V lost 10 bases and J lost 7, with 21 bases in between. The CDR3 spells CAPSTGGGNQPQHF. The CDR3 nucleotides read TGCGCCCCCAGCACCGGGGGGGGGAACCAGCCCCAGCATTTT.

CDR3 in amino acids: CASSLTGGWSGYTF. The CDR3 DNA reads TGTGCCAGCAGCCTGACAGGGGGCTGGTCTGGCTACACCTTC. V usage is TRBV5-5 and J usage is TRBJ1-2; 10 bases map to TRBD1. CDR1 and CDR2 from the germline V gene are SGHKS and YYEKEE (reference sequence). The CDR3 is made up of 14 amino acids. With V trimmed by 4 bases and J by 7 bases, 7 bases remained unmatched.

The chain has TRBV7-2 and TRBJ2-4; 7 positions match TRBD2. The CDR3 is 18 amino acids. V was clipped by 1 base and J by 7 bases; unmatched bases: 16. Per the germline V gene, CDR1 is SGHTA and CDR2 is FQGNSA. This CDR3 reads CASSLGGGYATVGNIQYF. The CDR3 region has the DNA TGTGCCAGCAGCTTAGGGGGGGGTTATGCTACCGTTGGGAACATTCAGTACTTC. The whole variable domain, filled in from reference TRBV7-2 and TRBJ2-4, reads GAGVSQSPSNKVTEKGKDVELRCDPISGHTALYWYRQSLGQGLEFLIYFQGNSAPDKSGLPSDRFSAERTGGSVSTLTIQRTQQEDSAVYLCASSLGGGYATVGNIQYFGAGTRLSVL.

This chain joins TRBV12-5 and TRBJ1-5; weak D call: TRBD1 (5 bases). The ends were cut back, 0 bases at V and 2 bases at J, with 11 bases in the middle. The germline CDR1 and CDR2 sequences are LGHNT and FRNRAP. This CDR3 is built from 16 residues. CDR3 residues: CASGLVPGGGNQPQHF. CDR3 nucleotides: TGTGCTAGTGGTTTGGTACCGGGGGGAGGCAATCAGCCCCAGCATTTT.

This clone was counted a few times. The V gene is TRBV5-1, the J gene TRBJ2-1; TRBD2 matches at 11 bases. This CDR3 contains 20 residues. Germline values: CDR1 SGHRS, CDR2 YFSETQ. V dropped 3 bases and J dropped 2; count of bases not matched to a gene: 16. The CDR3 protein is CASSSRARLAGGGAYNEQFF. The CDR3, as DNA: TGCGCCAGCAGCTCTCGTGCCCGGCTAGCGGGAGGAGGGGCCTACAATGAGCAGTTCTTC.

The genes are TRBV28 and TRBJ1-5; the match to TRBD1 covers 10 bases. Per the germline V gene, CDR1 is MDHEN and CDR2 is SYDVKM. The V and J ends lost 3 bases and 6 bases, in that order; junction bases with no gene match: 2. The CDR3 totals 14 residues. The DNA for the CDR3 is TGTGCCAGCAGTTTGGGACAGGGGCTTCAGCCCCAGCATTTT. As protein: CASSLGQGLQPQHF.

The genes are TRBV19 and TRBJ1-5; 9 bases are a match to TRBD1. V was pared by 4 bases and J by 0 bases, with 13 bases of the junction left unmatched. This CDR3 region has 19 residues. Per the germline V gene, CDR1 is LNHDA and CDR2 is SQIVND (reference sequence). This CDR3 reads CASSNDFPGQGLSNQPQHF. CDR3 sequence (DNA): TGTGCCAGTAGTAACGATTTCCCGGGACAGGGACTTAGCAATCAGCCCCAGCATTTT.

The chain combines TRBV28 with TRBJ2-1, with D tentatively TRBD1 (5 bases). The CDR3 spans 13 residues. V shed 6 bases and J shed 10 bases, with 16 bases lying between them. Per germline, CDR1 MDHEN and CDR2 SYDVKM. The CDR3 nucleotides read TGTGCCAGCAGGCGGACACGAGGCGACGAGCAGTTCTTC. Translating gives CASRRTRGDEQFF. Supplemented by reference TRBV28 and TRBJ2-1, the full variable domain reads DVKVTQSSRYLVKRTGEKVFLECVQDMDHENMFWYRQDPGLGLRLIYFSYDVKMKEKGDIPEGYSVSREKKERFSLILESASTNQTSMYLCASRRTRGDEQFFGPGTRLTVL.

This sequence joins TRBV4-1 and TRBJ2-2, with D perhaps matching TRBD1 (5 bases). CDR3 length: 14 residues. CDR1 is MGHRA, CDR2 YSYEKL, per germline. V dropped 0 bases and J dropped 7 bases, with 9 bases sitting between them. The CDR3 loop is CASSQDRQFGELFF. CDR3 in DNA: TGCGCCAGCAGCCAAGATCGACAGTTCGGGGAGCTGTTTTTT.

The chain links TRBV7-2 to TRBJ2-4; 8 bases are a match to TRBD2. From germline, CDR1 is SGHTA and CDR2 FQGNSA. V dropped 1 base and J dropped 5; count of bases not matched to a gene: 4. This CDR3 contains 15 residues. DNA of the CDR3: TGTGCCAGCAGCTTAGATGGGACTAGTCAAAACATTCAGTACTTC. Its protein is CASSLDGTSQNIQYF.

The chain couples TRBV27 to TRBJ2-2; D might be TRBD2 (6 bases). V was clipped by 5 bases and J by 6 bases, with 28 bases between them. CDR1 and CDR2 (germline): MNHEY, SMNVEV (reference sequence). This CDR3 region has 19 residues. CDR3 DNA: TGTGCCAGCAGTCCACAAACCAACCGGGAGAACAGTAAGGCCGGGGAGCTGTTTTTT. Its translation is CASSPQTNRENSKAGELFF.

The rearrangement links TRBV9 to TRBJ2-3, with a possible D match to TRBD2 (6 bases). Germline V gene lookup returns CDR1 SGDLS and CDR2 YYNGEE. Deletions cut 4 bases from V and 1 base from J, with 16 bases between. This CDR3 region has 16 residues. The CDR3 loop reads CASSPRRAGGTDTQYF. The CDR3 DNA reads TGTGCCAGCAGCCCCCGGAGGGCTGGGGGCACAGATACGCAGTATTTT.

The rearrangement links TRBV5-1 to TRBJ2-7, with D possibly matching TRBD1 (5 bases). Trimming removed 0 bases from V and 0 bases from J, with 13 bases in between. The CDR3 has 16 residues. Germline V gene sequence: CDR1 SGHRS, CDR2 YFSETQ. CDR3 protein: CASSLVGHPSSYEQYF. Written as DNA, the CDR3 is TGCGCCAGCAGCTTGGTAGGACACCCAAGCTCCTACGAGCAGTACTTC.

This clone has only a few counts. The rearrangement links TRBV21-1 to TRBJ2-7; TRBD2 reflects the table's D call only, with no check against the DNA. TRBV21-1 is assigned pseudogene status. This CDR3 comprises 16 residues. The CDR3: CASSKERTSGSYEQYF. The CDR3 DNA reads as TGTGCCAGCAGCAAGGAACGGACTAGCGGGAGTTACGAGCAGTACTTC.

The CDR3 nucleotides are TGTGCCAGCAGTGAAGGGCTCCGGGGTTCACCCCTCCACTTT. Translation gives CASSEGLRGSPLHF. V and J are TRBV2 and TRBJ1-6; D uncertain. V dropped 1 base and J dropped 9 bases, with 10 bases sitting between them. CDR1 is SNHLY and CDR2 is FYNNEI in the germline V gene. This CDR3 has 14 residues.

This chain links TRBV30 with TRBJ2-7; 9 positions agree with TRBD2. CDR3 length equals 16 residues. The germline V gene encodes CDR1 GTSNPN and CDR2 SVGIG (reference sequence). The V gene end was trimmed by 0 bases and the J gene end by 1 base; junction bases not matched to a gene: 7. CDR3 residues: CAWSVRVAGVSYEQYF. In DNA, the CDR3 is TGTGCCTGGAGTGTACGGGTAGCGGGGGTTTCCTACGAGCAGTACTTC.

The chain carries TRBV19 and TRBJ1-5, with D possibly being TRBD1 (6 bases). Germline assignment: CDR1 LNHDA and CDR2 SQIVND (reference sequence). The CDR3 spans 14 residues. Trimming cost V 4 bases and J 1 base, with 8 bases left between them. In nucleotides, the CDR3 is TGTGCCAGTAGTACCACAGGGAGCAATCAGCCCCAGCATTTT. Protein: CASSTTGSNQPQHF. Full variable domain (remainder filled in from reference TRBV19 and TRBJ1-5): DGGITQSPKYLFRKEGQNVTLSCEQNLNHDAMYWYRQDPGQGLRLIYYSQIVNDFQKGDIAEGYSVSREKKESFPLTVTSAQKNPTAFYLCASSTTGSNQPQHFGDGTRLSIL.